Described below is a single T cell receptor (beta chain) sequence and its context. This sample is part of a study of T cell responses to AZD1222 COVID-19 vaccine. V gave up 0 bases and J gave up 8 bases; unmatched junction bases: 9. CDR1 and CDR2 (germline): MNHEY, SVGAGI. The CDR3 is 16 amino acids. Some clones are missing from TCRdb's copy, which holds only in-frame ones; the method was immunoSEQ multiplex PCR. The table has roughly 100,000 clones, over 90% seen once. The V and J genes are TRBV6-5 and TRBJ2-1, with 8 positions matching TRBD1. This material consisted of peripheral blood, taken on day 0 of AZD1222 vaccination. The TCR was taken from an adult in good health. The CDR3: CASSYSNRGIWDEQFF. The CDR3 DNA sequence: TGTGCCAGCAGTTACTCAAACAGGGGGATATGGGATGAGCAGTTCTTC.